This T cell receptor (beta chain) was observed in a study of Graves' ophthalmopathy and Graves' hyperthyroidism (dated by TCRdb to 2017 to 2018). Concerning the study at large: Peripheral blood was collected before any treatment was given, at the time of initial diagnosis. In total, around 140 blood samples were TCR-sequenced: 40 to 45 ophthalmopathy, 75 hyperthyroidism and approximately 17 hyperthyroidism-to-ophthalmopathy patients. In over five hyperthyroidism patients, the T-cell repertoires found in thyroid tissue were compared with those found in blood. For independent validation, a separate cohort was made up of around 18 hyperthyroidism patients plus 17 patients who later progressed from hyperthyroidism to ophthalmopathy. To explore V-J signatures that distinguish ophthalmopathy from hyperthyroidism, a discovery set of more than 90 patients was enrolled, made up of more than 40 with ophthalmopathy and some 56 with stable hyperthyroidism. After sampling, hyperthyroidism patients received methimazole starting at 30 mg daily, and ophthalmopathy patients received high-dose intravenous methylprednisolone. The 100 or so discovery patients were randomly split 7:3 into training and test sets. The study used signatures of the TCR beta repertoire to tell Graves' ophthalmopathy apart from Graves' hyperthyroidism and to predict which patients would progress to ophthalmopathy. Beyond this particular receptor, the publication reports: In validation, the model predicted ophthalmopathy progression with more than 55% sensitivity and roughly 72% specificity; some twelve predicted patients were CT-confirmed with GO in a median of approximately 6.2 months. In cross-validation, the 13-signature model distinguished ophthalmopathy from stable hyperthyroidism with roughly 90% sensitivity and almost 83% specificity, and in the test set the corresponding values were approximately 80% and 68%. Most expanded thyroid clonotypes with frequency above 0.001 were also detected in blood, suggesting blood repertoires may reflect the thyroid immune response. No statistical method was used to set the sample size in advance, and the investigators knew which group each participant was assigned to.

This clonotype was seen at least ten times. The specificity of this receptor is unknown. Base qualities are not recorded, but no much larger clone differs from it by a single base. Ophthalmopathy patients were characterized by moderately to severely active disease, a Clinical Activity Score of at least 3, a NOSPECS grade of at least 4, and a disease duration under 3 months. Anyone with other autoimmune diseases, uncontrolled infections, pregnancy or lactation was excluded from the study. Diagnosis was based on clinical symptoms, serum thyroxine, TRAb, thyroid ultrasound and orbital computed tomography. PBMCs were isolated from approximately 10 ml of fresh peripheral blood by Ficoll-Paque density gradient centrifugation. Total RNA was extracted with Trizol reagent and quality-checked on an Agilent 2100 Bioanalyzer. For repertoire sequencing, the TCR beta CDR3 regions were amplified from RNA transcripts. The first round of RT-PCR was done with HTBI primers and the Qiagen OneStep RT-PCR kit, and was followed by a second round of multiplex PCR, then size selection and purification. Sequencing of the libraries was carried out on an Illumina HiSeq2000 in paired-end mode with 100 bp reads. In the paper's pipeline: Reads were processed with SOAPnuke, discarding reads with adapters, uncalled bases, mean Phred below 15, or no exact constant-primer or identifier match. COPE v1.2.5 was used to merge high-quality paired reads. Unique nucleotide sequences were defined as clonotypes and aligned to IMGT TRB V, D and J references using MiTCR v1.1. Analysis was restricted to V-J combinations with a frequency above 0.0001, which covered roughly 99% of repertoires. A TCR clonal expansion and chaos score per V-J combination was defined as the ratio of F50 clonal expansion to chaos observed in the TCRdist matrix. Welch's t-statistics and random forest were used to reduce the features to about a dozen V-J combinations, which were then used as input to a naive Bayes classifier. The similarity between thyroid and blood repertoires was quantified using the Morisita-Horn index. The public reads were run again by TCRdb, first through fastp at Q25 and then through MiXCR, and only productive beta chains were kept. Identical CDR3 protein sequences are pooled into one entry, listed with their most common genes and DNA. These V and J calls rely on TCRdb rather than the paper's analysis. A total of 150,000 to 200,000 distinct CDR3 sequences appear in this sample, roughly two fifths of them only once. Roughly 8.9% of the sample comes from the top ten.

Sequenced material: peripheral blood. This clonotype originated in a man younger than 40 with Graves' ophthalmopathy. Donor details come from another sample of the same person, matched by shared clones.

This receptor has the CDR3 CSVLPDTGELFF. Read as DNA, the sequence is TGCAGCGTTTTACCAGATACCGGGGAGCTGTTTTTT. The chain is made from TRBV29-1 and TRBJ2-2; no confident D gene assignment can be made. In the germline V gene, CDR1 corresponds to SQVTM and CDR2 to ANQGSEA. V gives up 5 bases and J gives up 5 bases, and the segment between their germline ends measures 9 bases. Including cysteine and phenylalanine, the CDR3 has 12 amino acids. Solely the CDR3 DNA is kept, with 36 bases framed from the first base.